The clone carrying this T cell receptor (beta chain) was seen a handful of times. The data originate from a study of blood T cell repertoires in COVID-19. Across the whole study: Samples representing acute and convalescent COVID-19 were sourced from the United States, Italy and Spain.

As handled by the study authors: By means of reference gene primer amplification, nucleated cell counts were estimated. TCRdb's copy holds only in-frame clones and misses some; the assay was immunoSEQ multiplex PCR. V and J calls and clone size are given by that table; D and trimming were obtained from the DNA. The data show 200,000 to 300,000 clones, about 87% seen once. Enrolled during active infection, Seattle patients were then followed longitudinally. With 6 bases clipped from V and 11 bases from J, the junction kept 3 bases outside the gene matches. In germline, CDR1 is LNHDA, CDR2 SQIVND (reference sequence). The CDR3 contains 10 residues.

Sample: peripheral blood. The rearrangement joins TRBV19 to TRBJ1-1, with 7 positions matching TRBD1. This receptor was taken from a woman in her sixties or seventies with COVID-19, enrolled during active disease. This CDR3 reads CASSGTVAFF. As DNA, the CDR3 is TGTGCCAGTAGCGGGACAGTGGCTTTCTTT.